These T cell receptor beta chains were read from a single sample in a study of neurological immune-mediated disorders. Via MiXCR, TCRdb re-called the 5' RACE reads, giving one row per CDR3 protein. Found here are tens of thousands of distinct CDR3 sequences, roughly 2.6% of them singletons; the top ten hold roughly 1.2%. The sequenced material came from PBMCs. All receptors come from a woman aged 25 to 45 with multiple sclerosis. CDR3s include the opening cysteine and the closing phenylalanine or tryptophan. D genes are given only for firm matches. A clone size is listed for some rows: how often the clone was seen (once, few, many), or a class if it is expanded.

>TRBJ2-7|.|TRBV5-5|many
CASSPPTYEQYF
TGTGCCAGCAGTCCCCCTACCTACGAGCAGTACTTC
>TRBJ2-1|TRBD2|TRBV5-1|many
CASSVIAGYNNEQFF
TGCGCCAGTAGTGTGATAGCGGGATATAACAATGAGCAGTTCTTC
>TRBJ2-3|.|TRBV25-1|many
CASSEGGPDTQYF
TGTGCCAGCAGTGAAGGAGGGCCAGATACGCAGTATTTT
>TRBJ1-1|.|TRBV18|many
CASSRTEMNTEAFF
TGTGCCAGCTCACGGACGGAAATGAACACTGAAGCTTTCTTT
>TRBJ2-7|.|TRBV9|many
CASSVGAESPSYEQYF
TGTGCCAGCAGCGTAGGGGCAGAGAGCCCATCCTACGAGCAGTACTTC
>TRBJ1-6|TRBD1|TRBV5-1|many
CASSLGTGNSPLHF
TGCGCCAGCAGCTTAGGGACAGGGAATTCACCCCTCCACTTT
>TRBJ1-1|.|TRBV12-3/TRBV12-4|many
CASNLRPQVEAFF
TGTGCCAGCAACCTTCGGCCCCAGGTTGAAGCTTTCTTT
>TRBJ2-2|TRBD1|TRBV5-1|many
CASSLEPRQGNTGELFF
TGCGCCAGCAGCTTGGAGCCCAGACAGGGAAATACCGGGGAGCTGTTTTTT
>TRBJ2-1|TRBD2|TRBV29-1|many
CSVDDGTSYNEQFF
TGCAGCGTGGACGACGGGACTAGTTATAATGAGCAGTTCTTC
>TRBJ2-1|TRBD1|TRBV6-5|.
CASSYKGGTDEQFF
TGTGCCAGCAGTTATAAAGGGGGCACGGATGAGCAGTTCTTC
>TRBJ2-2|.|TRBV6-2/TRBV6-3|few
CASSFLETGELFF
TGTGCCAGCAGTTTTCTGGAGACCGGGGAGCTGTTTTTT
>TRBJ2-1|TRBD2|TRBV5-6|many
CASSMWQDSGTRRNEQFF
TGTGCCAGCAGCATGTGGCAGGATTCCGGGACTAGGCGCAATGAGCAGTTCTTC
>TRBJ2-5|.|TRBV28|many
CASLRYREETQYF
TGTGCCAGCCTGAGATACAGGGAGGAGACCCAGTACTTC
>TRBJ2-2|.|TRBV14|many
CASSPLVAPGTGELFF
TGTGCCAGCAGTCCCTTGGTAGCCCCAGGCACCGGGGAGCTGTTTTTT
>TRBJ2-7|TRBD2|TRBV4-3|many
CASSPQAGGDEQYF
TGCGCCAGCAGCCCTCAGGCGGGAGGGGACGAGCAGTACTTC
>TRBJ2-7|TRBD1|TRBV6-5|many
CASSYSGQGYREQYF
TGTGCCAGCAGTTACTCGGGACAGGGTTACCGCGAGCAGTACTTC
>TRBJ1-1|.|TRBV15|many
CATSRETRDTEAFF
TGTGCCACCAGCAGAGAGACAAGAGACACTGAAGCTTTCTTT
>TRBJ1-4|.|TRBV6-1|many
CASSDSLREKLFF
TGTGCCAGCAGTGACAGTCTGAGGGAAAAACTGTTTTTT
>TRBJ2-2|.|TRBV7-7|many
CASSLGTNTGELFF
TGTGCTAGCAGCTTAGGGACAAACACCGGGGAGCTGTTTTTT